These 11 T cell receptor beta chains came from one sample sequenced in a study of Tregs in tolerant kidney transplant recipients. The data were produced by immunoSEQ multiplex PCR, yet TCRdb's version contains in-frame clones alone and is incomplete. Of 75,000 to 80,000 clones detected, approximately 90% appear once; the ten largest clones hold about 0.34%. The sequences come from Tregs from blood, collected before the transplant. The source is a human donor who received a combined kidney and bone marrow transplant.

This clone was observed a single time. The chain links TRBV10-3 to TRBJ2-5; D might be TRBD2 (5 bases). This CDR3 is built from 19 residues. The germline V and J ends were trimmed by 0 bases and 1 base, with 21 bases remaining between them. CDR1 and CDR2 from the germline V gene are ENHRY and SYGVKD. Written as DNA, the CDR3 is TGTGCCATCAGTGAGTCTCGAGGGAGAGGTTCCGCCGCCCAAGAGACCCAGTACTTC. This encodes CAISESRGRGSAAQETQYF.

This clone was seen once. The chain links TRBV29-1 to TRBJ2-7; 8 bases line up with TRBD1. The V and J ends lost 6 bases and 7 bases, in that order; junction bases with no gene match: 11. Germline V lookup: CDR1 SQVTM, CDR2 ANQGSEA. There are 13 residues in the CDR3. CDR3: CSVKKTGAGEQYF. Written as DNA, the CDR3 is TGCAGCGTGAAAAAGACAGGGGCGGGGGAGCAGTACTTC.

This sequence joins TRBV14 and TRBJ1-2, with D uncertain. Germline-derived CDR1 and CDR2 are SGHDN and FVKESK. V lost 4 bases and J 8 bases, leaving 17 bases between the germline ends. This CDR3 region has 14 residues. DNA for the CDR3: TGTGCCAGCAGCCGAAGGGTAGGAGACGGGGGCTACACCTTC. Translated: CASSRRVGDGGYTF.

This chain links TRBV5-1 with TRBJ2-3; no clear D. The V end lost 0 bases, the J end lost 2 bases, and 7 bases lay between the germline ends. This CDR3 has 14 residues. CDR1 and CDR2 from the germline V gene are SGHRS and YFSETQ. This chain's CDR3 is CASSLEHPTDTQYF. DNA for the CDR3: TGCGCCAGCAGCTTGGAACATCCCACAGATACGCAGTATTTT.

The chain links TRBV6-1 to TRBJ2-7; D might be TRBD1 or TRBD2, each matching 7 bases. V lost 7 bases and J lost 6, with 22 bases in between. CDR3 length: 15 residues. The germline gives CDR1 MNHNS, CDR2 SASEGT. This CDR3 reads CASTEIPQGGSEQYF. The CDR3 DNA reads TGTGCCAGCACCGAAATTCCCCAGGGGGGGTCCGAGCAGTACTTC.

The rearrangement joins TRBV14 to TRBJ2-3; D gene ambiguous. The germline gives CDR1 SGHDN, CDR2 FVKESK. The CDR3 runs to 15 residues. V lost 2 bases, J lost 2 bases, and 11 bases lay in between. CDR3 nucleotide sequence: TGTGCCAGCAGCCAACAGAGCCTATACACAGATACGCAGTATTTT. Protein sequence: CASSQQSLYTDTQYF.

This chain uses TRBV11-3 with TRBJ2-7; 12 nucleotides agree with TRBD2. The CDR3 extends over 15 amino acids. Germline V lookup: CDR1 SGHNT, CDR2 YENEEA. V was pared by 5 bases and J by 5 bases, with 7 bases of the junction left unmatched. The CDR3 protein is CASSPGLAGTNEQYF. CDR3 in DNA: TGTGCCAGCAGCCCAGGACTAGCGGGAACGAACGAGCAGTACTTC.

This clone occurred once. The gene calls are TRBV2 and TRBJ1-2; D not certain. Germline CDR1 and CDR2: SNHLY and FYNNEI. Trimming cost V 2 bases and J 8 bases, with 12 bases left between them. This CDR3 spans 13 amino acids. CDR3 in amino acids: CASSEQSEEGYTF. DNA for the CDR3: TGTGCCAGCAGTGAACAAAGTGAAGAGGGCTACACCTTC. Full variable domain (outside the CDR3, taken from reference TRBV2 and TRBJ1-2): EPEVTQTPSHQVTQMGQEVILRCVPISNHLYFYWYRQILGQKVEFLVSFYNNEISEKSEIFDDQFSVERPDGSNFTLKIRSTKLEDSAMYFCASSEQSEEGYTFGSGTRLTVV.

This clone has just a few counts. As DNA, the CDR3 is TGTGCCAGCAGTTACTCAAGGCAGTCCACAGATACGCAGTATTTT. Translating it yields CASSYSRQSTDTQYF. The chain is built from TRBV6-6 and TRBJ2-3; D gene ambiguous. In germline, CDR1 is MNHNY, CDR2 SVGAGI (reference sequence). The CDR3 sequence is 15 residues long. V was shortened by 0 bases and J by 2 bases, with 9 bases between the two germline ends.

The chain recombines TRBV5-6 with TRBJ2-7; D gene unclear. Germline CDR1 and CDR2: SGHDT and YYEEEE. The germline V and J ends were trimmed by 3 bases and 3 bases, with 4 bases remaining between them. CDR3 length: 11 amino acids. As DNA, the CDR3 is TGTGCCAGCAGCTCATACTACGAGCAGTACTTC. The encoded protein is CASSSYYEQYF.

V usage is TRBV7-9 and J usage is TRBJ2-7; 12 bases line up with TRBD2. The CDR3 is made up of 15 amino acids. V shed 5 bases, J shed 1 base, and the junction held 3 bases outside the gene matches. The germline gives CDR1 SEHNR, CDR2 FQNEAQ (reference sequence). DNA of the CDR3: TGTGCCAGCAGCCGTGGACTAGCGGGGTCCTACGAGCAGTACTTC. Translated, it gives CASSRGLAGSYEQYF.